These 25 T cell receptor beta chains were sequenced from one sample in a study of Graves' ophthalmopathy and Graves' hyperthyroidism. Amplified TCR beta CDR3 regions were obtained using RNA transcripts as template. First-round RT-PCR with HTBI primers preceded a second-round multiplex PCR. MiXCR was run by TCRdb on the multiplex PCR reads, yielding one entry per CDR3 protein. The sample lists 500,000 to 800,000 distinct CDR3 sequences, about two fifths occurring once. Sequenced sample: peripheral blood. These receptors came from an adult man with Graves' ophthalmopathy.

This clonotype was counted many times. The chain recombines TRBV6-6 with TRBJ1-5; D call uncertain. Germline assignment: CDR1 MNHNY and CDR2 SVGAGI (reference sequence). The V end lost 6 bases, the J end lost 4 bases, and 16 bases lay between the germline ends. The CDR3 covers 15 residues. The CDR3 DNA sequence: TGTGCCAGCAGCCCCGCCGGGAAGGCGAATCAGCCCCAGCATTTT. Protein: CASSPAGKANQPQHF.

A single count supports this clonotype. The CDR3 loop is CATTHQETQYF. The CDR3 nucleotides are TGTGCCACAACACACCAAGAGACCCAGTACTTC. V usage is TRBV2 and J usage is TRBJ2-5, with D hard to call. Trimming cost V 10 bases and J 0 bases, with 6 bases left between them. CDR3 length: 11 amino acids. Germline CDR1 reads SNHLY; CDR2 reads FYNNEI. The variable domain in full, completed from reference TRBV2 and TRBJ2-5, reads EPEVTQTPSHQVTQMGQEVILRCVPISNHLYFYWYRQILGQKVEFLVSFYNNEISEKSEIFDDQFSVERPDGSNFTLKIRSTKLEDSAMYFCATTHQETQYFGPGTRLLVL.

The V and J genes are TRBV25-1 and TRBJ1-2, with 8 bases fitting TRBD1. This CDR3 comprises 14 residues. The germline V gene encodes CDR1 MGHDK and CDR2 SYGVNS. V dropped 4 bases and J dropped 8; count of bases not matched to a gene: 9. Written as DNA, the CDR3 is TGTGCCAGCAGTGCCGGACAGGGTGGAGACGGCTACACCTTC. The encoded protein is CASSAGQGGDGYTF.

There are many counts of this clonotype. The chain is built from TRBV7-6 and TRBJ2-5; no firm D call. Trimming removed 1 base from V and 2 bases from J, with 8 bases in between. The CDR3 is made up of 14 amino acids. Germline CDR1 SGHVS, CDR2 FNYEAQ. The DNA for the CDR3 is TGTGCCAGCAGCTTAGGTCCGCTACAAGAGACCCAGTACTTC. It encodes CASSLGPLQETQYF.

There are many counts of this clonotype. CDR3 in amino acids: CASSNQRSSNQPQHF. Here the CDR3 DNA reads TGTGCCAGCAGCAATCAGAGAAGTAGCAATCAGCCCCAGCATTTT. This chain links TRBV7-8 with TRBJ1-5, with D hard to call. The V end lost 5 bases, the J end lost 0 bases, and 11 bases lay between the germline ends. The CDR3 is 15 residues long. CDR1 and CDR2 from the germline V gene are SGHVS and FQNEAQ. The full variable domain, in which reference TRBV7-8 and TRBJ1-5 provide the parts outside the CDR3, is GAGVSQSPRYKVAKRGQDVALRCDPISGHVSLFWYQQALGQGPEFLTYFQNEAQLDKSGLPSDRFFAERPEGSVSTLKIQRTQQEDSAVYLCASSNQRSSNQPQHFGDGTRLSIL.

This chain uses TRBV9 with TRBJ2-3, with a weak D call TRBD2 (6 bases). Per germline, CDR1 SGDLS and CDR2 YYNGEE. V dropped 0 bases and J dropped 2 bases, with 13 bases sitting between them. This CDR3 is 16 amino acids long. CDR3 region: CASSVGGGELTDTQYF. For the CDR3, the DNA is TGTGCCAGCAGCGTAGGGGGCGGGGAGCTCACAGATACGCAGTATTTT. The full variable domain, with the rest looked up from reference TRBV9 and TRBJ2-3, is DSGVTQTPKHLITATGQRVTLRCSPRSGDLSVYWYQQSLDQGLQFLIQYYNGEERAKGNILERFSAQQFPDLHSELNLSSLELGDSALYFCASSVGGGELTDTQYFGPGTRLTVL.

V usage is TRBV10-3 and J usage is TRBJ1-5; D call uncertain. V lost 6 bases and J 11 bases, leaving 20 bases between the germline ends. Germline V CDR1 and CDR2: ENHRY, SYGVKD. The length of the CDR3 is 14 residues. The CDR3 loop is CAIRPGGGQETQHF. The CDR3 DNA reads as TGTGCCATCAGGCCTGGAGGTGGCCAAGAGACCCAGCATTTT.

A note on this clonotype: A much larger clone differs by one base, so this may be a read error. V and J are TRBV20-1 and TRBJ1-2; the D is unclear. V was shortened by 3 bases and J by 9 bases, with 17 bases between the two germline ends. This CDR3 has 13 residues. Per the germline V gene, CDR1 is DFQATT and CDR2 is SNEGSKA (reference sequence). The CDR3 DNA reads TGCAGTGCTAGGCAGCAGGTAGATTATAGCTACACCTTC. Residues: CSARQQVDYSYTF.

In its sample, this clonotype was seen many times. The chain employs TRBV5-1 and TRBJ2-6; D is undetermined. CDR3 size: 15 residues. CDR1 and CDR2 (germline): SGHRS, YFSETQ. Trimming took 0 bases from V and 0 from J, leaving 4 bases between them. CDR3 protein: CASSLEPSGANVLTF. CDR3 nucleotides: TGCGCCAGCAGCTTGGAACCCTCTGGGGCCAACGTCCTGACTTTC.

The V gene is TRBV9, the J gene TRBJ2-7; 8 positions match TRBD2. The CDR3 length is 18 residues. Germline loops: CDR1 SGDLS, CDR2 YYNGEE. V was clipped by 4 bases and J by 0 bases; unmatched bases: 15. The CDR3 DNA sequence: TGTGCCAGCAGCAAGGGTAGCGGGATGGGGTGGGACTCCTACGAGCAGTACTTC. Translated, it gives CASSKGSGMGWDSYEQYF.

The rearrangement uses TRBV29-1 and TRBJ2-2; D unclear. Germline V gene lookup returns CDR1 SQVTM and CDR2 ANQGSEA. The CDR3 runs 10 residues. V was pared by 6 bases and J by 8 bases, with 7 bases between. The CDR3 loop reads CSVSSGELFF. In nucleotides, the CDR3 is TGCAGCGTCTCTTCAGGGGAGCTGTTTTTT.

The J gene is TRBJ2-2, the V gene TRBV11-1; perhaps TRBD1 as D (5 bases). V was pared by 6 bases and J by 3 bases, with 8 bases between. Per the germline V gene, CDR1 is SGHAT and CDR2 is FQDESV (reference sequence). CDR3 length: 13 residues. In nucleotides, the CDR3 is TGTGCCAGCAGAGTACAGGACACCGGGGAGCTGTTTTTT. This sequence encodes CASRVQDTGELFF.

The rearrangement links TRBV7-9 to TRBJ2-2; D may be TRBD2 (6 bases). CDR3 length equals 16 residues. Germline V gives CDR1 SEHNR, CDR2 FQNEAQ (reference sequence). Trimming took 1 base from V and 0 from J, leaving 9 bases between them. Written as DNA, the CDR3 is TGTGCCAGCAGCTTAGGCCCGGGGGCGAACACCGGGGAGCTGTTTTTT. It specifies CASSLGPGANTGELFF.

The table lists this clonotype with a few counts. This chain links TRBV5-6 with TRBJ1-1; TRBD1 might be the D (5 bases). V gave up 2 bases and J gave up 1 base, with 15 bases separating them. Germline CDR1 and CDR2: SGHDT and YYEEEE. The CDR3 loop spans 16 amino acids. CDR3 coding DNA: TGTGCCAGCAGCTTTAACCAGGGCGGGGCGAACACTGAAGCTTTCTTT. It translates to CASSFNQGGANTEAFF.

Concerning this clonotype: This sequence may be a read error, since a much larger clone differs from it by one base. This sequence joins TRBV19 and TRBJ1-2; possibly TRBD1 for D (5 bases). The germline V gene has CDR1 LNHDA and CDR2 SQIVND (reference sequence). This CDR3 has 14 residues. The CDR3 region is CAGSIEPGSYGYTF. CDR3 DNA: TGTGCCGGTAGTATAGAACCAGGGTCCTATGGCTACACCTTC.

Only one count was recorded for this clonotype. CDR3 nucleotides: TGTGCCTGGACCGCCGAGACAGGGGGCCGATATGGCTACACCTTC. Translating gives CAWTAETGGRYGYTF. The chain links TRBV19 to TRBJ1-2; 10 nucleotides agree with TRBD1. CDR1 is LNHDA, CDR2 SQIVND, per germline (reference sequence). The CDR3 is 15 residues long. The V and J ends lost 11 bases and 5 bases, in that order; junction bases with no gene match: 14.

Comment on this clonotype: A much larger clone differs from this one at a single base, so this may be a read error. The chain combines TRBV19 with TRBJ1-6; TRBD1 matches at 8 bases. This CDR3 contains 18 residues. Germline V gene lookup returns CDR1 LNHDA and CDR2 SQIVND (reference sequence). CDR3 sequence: CAGSIAVPTGALNSPLHF. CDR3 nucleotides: TGTGCCGGTAGTATAGCCGTCCCGACAGGGGCCTTAAATTCACCCCTCCACTTT. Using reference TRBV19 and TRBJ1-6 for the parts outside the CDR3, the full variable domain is DGGITQSPKYLFRKEGQNVTLSCEQNLNHDAMYWYRQDPGQGLRLIYYSQIVNDFQKGDIAEGYSVSREKKESFPLTVTSAQKNPTAFYLCAGSIAVPTGALNSPLHFGNGTRLTVT.

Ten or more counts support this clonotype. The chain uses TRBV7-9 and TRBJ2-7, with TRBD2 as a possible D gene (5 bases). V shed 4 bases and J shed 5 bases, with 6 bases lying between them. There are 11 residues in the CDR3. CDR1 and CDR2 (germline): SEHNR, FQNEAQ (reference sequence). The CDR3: CASSSGNEQYF. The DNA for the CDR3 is TGTGCCAGCAGCTCGGGAAACGAGCAGTACTTC.

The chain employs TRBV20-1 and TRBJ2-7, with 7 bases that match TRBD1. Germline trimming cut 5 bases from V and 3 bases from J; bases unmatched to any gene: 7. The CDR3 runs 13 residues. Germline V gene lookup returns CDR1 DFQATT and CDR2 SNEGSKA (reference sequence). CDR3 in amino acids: CSARDRADYEQYF. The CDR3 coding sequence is TGCAGTGCTCGTGACAGGGCGGACTACGAGCAGTACTTC.

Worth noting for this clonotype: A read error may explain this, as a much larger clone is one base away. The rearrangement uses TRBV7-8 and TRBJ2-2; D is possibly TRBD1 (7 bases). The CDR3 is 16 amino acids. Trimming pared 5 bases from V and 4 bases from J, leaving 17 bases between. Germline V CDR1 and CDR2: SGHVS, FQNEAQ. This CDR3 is CASSAGTAKPTGELFF. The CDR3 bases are TGTGCCAGCAGCGCGGGGACAGCAAAGCCCACCGGGGAGCTGTTTTTT.

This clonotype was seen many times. In nucleotides, the CDR3 is TGTGCCAGCACACCGGGGCTAAACACTGAAGCTTTCTTT. This sequence encodes CASTPGLNTEAFF. The chain carries TRBV3-1 and TRBJ1-1; weak D call: TRBD1 (5 bases). Trimming pared 7 bases from V and 2 bases from J, leaving 11 bases between. Germline CDR1 and CDR2: LGHDT and YNNKEL (reference sequence). The CDR3 is 13 amino acids.

CDR3 nucleotide sequence: TGTGCCATCAGTGGACAGGGAAACGCTAACTATGGCTACACCTTC. It is translated as CAISGQGNANYGYTF. The chain employs TRBV10-3 and TRBJ1-2; TRBD1 aligns across 7 bases. The V segment lost 4 bases and the J segment 0 bases; nucleotides outside the gene matches: 5. The length of the CDR3 is 15 residues. Germline V lookup: CDR1 ENHRY, CDR2 SYGVKD.

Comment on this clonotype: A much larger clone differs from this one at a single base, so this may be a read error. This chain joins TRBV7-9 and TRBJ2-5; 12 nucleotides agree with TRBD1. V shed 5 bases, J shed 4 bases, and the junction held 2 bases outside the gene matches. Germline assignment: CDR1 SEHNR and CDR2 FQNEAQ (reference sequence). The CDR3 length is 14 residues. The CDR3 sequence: CASSGTGGSETQYF. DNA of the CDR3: TGTGCCAGCAGCGGGACAGGGGGCTCAGAGACCCAGTACTTC.

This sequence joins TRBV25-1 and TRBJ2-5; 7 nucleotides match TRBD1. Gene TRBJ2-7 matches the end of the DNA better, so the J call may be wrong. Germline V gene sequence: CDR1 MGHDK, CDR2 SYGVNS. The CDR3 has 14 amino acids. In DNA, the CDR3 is TGTGCCAGCAGTGTAACGGGACAGAGGTACGAGCAGTACTTC. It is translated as CASSVTGQRYEQYF.

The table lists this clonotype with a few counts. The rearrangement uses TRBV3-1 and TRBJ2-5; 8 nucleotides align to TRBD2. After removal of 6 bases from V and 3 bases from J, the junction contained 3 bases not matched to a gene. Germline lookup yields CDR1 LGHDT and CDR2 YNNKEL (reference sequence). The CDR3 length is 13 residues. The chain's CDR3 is CASSDGGEETQYF. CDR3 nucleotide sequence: TGTGCCAGCAGTGACGGGGGGGAAGAGACCCAGTACTTC.